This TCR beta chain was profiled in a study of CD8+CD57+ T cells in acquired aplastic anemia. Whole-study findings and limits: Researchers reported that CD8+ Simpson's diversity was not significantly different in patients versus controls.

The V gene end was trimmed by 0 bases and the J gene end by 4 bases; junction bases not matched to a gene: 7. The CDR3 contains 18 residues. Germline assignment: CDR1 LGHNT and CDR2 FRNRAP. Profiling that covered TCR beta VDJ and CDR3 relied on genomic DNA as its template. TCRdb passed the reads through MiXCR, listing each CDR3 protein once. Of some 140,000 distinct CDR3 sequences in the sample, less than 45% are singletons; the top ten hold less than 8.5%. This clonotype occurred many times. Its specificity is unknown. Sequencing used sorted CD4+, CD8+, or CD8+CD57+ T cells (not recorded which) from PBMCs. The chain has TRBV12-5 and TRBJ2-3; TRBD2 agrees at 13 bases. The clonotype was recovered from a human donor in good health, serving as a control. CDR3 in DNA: TGTGCTAGTGGTTTGGTACGGGATGGGACTAGCGGGGCAGATACGCAGTATTTT. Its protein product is CASGLVRDGTSGADTQYF.